This T cell receptor beta chain was obtained from a study of CD8 T cells in Susac syndrome. With regard to this clonotype: Its specificity is not known.

After extraction with the RNeasy kit, roughly 0.5 to 1 ug of the RNA was reverse transcribed using random hexamers. The CDR3 of TCR beta was amplified by immunoSEQ multiplex PCR across 54 Vbeta and 13 Jbeta. TCRdb reprocessed the immunoSEQ multiplex PCR reads via MiXCR and lists one record per CDR3 protein. The table includes 170,000 or so distinct CDR3 sequences, approximately 95% detected once. The sequenced target, TCR beta, came from blood CD8+ and CD4+ T cells. Treatment-naive patients with stable or active relapsing-remitting disease served as multiple sclerosis controls. Findings of the study overall: As acknowledged by the study, its TCR sequencing and HLA analysis included a relatively small number of individuals.

The CDR3 is 13 residues long. The V end was cut by 0 bases, the J end by 0 bases, with 6 bases between. The germline V gene encodes CDR1 DFQATT and CDR2 SNEGSKA (reference sequence). The gene calls are TRBV20-1 and TRBJ2-7; D is unclear. The specimen was CD4+ T cells from PBMCs. This clonotype originated in a human donor with multiple sclerosis. The CDR3: CSARDPNSYEQYF. CDR3 sequence (DNA): TGCAGTGCTAGAGATCCCAACTCCTACGAGCAGTACTTC.